This TCR beta chain originates from a study of OX40 agonist ivuxolimab in advanced cancers. Assay: immunoSEQ multiplex PCR; the TCRdb copy retains only in-frame clones and omits some. The sample holds fewer than 65,000 clones; roughly 91% are singletons and the top ten take 1.1% to 1.5%. This clone was found once. The CDR3 is made up of 12 amino acids. The germline CDR1 and CDR2 sequences are SQVTM and ANQGSEA. V lost 3 bases and J 5 bases, leaving 10 bases between the germline ends. The TCR was taken from an adult with an advanced solid tumor such as melanoma, head and neck, liver or kidney cancer. The chain joins TRBV29-1 to TRBJ1-2; no firm D call. This specimen was CD4+ or CD8+ T cells sorted from blood, taken in a trial of the OX40 agonist ivuxolimab. The CDR3 DNA reads TGCAGCGTTGAGCGGGCCCAATATGGCTACACCTTC. It specifies CSVERAQYGYTF.